The next 12 T cell receptor beta chains were all read from a single sample in a study of regulatory T cells in long-lasting Graves disease. Combining iRepertoire HTBI primers with Arm-PCR of CDR3 regions, the authors built TCR beta libraries. TCRdb fed the multiplex PCR reads into MiXCR, producing one record per CDR3 protein. This table holds hundreds of thousands of distinct CDR3 sequences, approximately 13% found once. Stated time point: newly diagnosed GD, antithyroid drugs for less than 3 months. PBMC-extracted RNA yielded the TCR library. The same specimen was also included in a second study, on T cells in Graves' hyperthyroidism and ophthalmopathy.

The sequencing used peripheral blood mononuclear cells (PBMCs), collected at new diagnosis, from a patient treated with antithyroid drugs. The source of these receptors is a man aged 25 to 40 with Graves disease.

V is TRBV19 and J is TRBJ2-3, with TRBD2 identical over 14 bases. The V gene's germline CDR1 is LNHDA and CDR2 SQIVND (reference sequence). This CDR3 comprises 14 residues. V dropped 8 bases and J dropped 6; count of bases not matched to a gene: 4. CDR3 protein: CASSTSGRVDTQYF. In nucleotides, the CDR3 is TGTGCCAGTTCGACTAGCGGGAGGGTGGATACGCAGTATTTT.

This clonotype was observed a handful of times. The chain employs TRBV19 and TRBJ1-5; tentatively, D is TRBD1 (5 bases). This CDR3 is built from 14 residues. The V and J ends lost 3 bases and 2 bases respectively, with 8 bases between them. Germline loops: CDR1 LNHDA, CDR2 SQIVND (reference sequence). In nucleotides, the CDR3 is TGTGCCAGTAGTATTCGGGGCGGCAATCAGCCCCAGCATTTT. It translates to CASSIRGGNQPQHF.

As concerns this clonotype: The junction departs from the called germline gene at one end, perhaps through a read error. CDR3 in amino acids: CASSPPAGGPDTHDF. The CDR3 region has the DNA TGTGCCAGCTCACCACCGGCGGGAGGGCCAGATACGCATGATTTT. The chain is built from TRBV18 and TRBJ2-3; 9 nucleotides match TRBD2. Germline CDR1 and CDR2: KGHSH and LQKENI. This CDR3 contains 15 residues.

As regards this clonotype: A read error may be the cause here, since a much bigger clone is one base away. The chain uses TRBV12-3 or TRBV12-4 and TRBJ2-5, with D unclear. V gave up 6 bases and J gave up 1 base, with 15 bases separating them. This CDR3 has 15 amino acids. As DNA, the CDR3 is TGTGCCAGCAGACTAAACCTAGGTCCCCAAGAGACCCAGTACTTC. Translation gives CASRLNLGPQETQYF.

This clonotype was observed at least ten times. The chain uses TRBV7-2 and TRBJ2-1, with 10 bases fitting TRBD2. The germline V gene encodes CDR1 SGHTA and CDR2 FQGNSA. The trim removed 4 bases at V and 4 bases at J, leaving 7 bases unmatched. This CDR3 has 16 residues. The CDR3 coding sequence is TGTGCCAGCAGCTCCCCTCTAGCGGGAGTGTACAATGAGCAGTTCTTC. Residues: CASSSPLAGVYNEQFF.

This clonotype was seen at least ten times. The rearrangement uses TRBV7-2 and TRBJ2-2; D remains unclear. The CDR3 has 15 amino acids. V was clipped by 4 bases and J by 3 bases, with 12 bases between them. Germline V CDR1 and CDR2: SGHTA, FQGNSA. DNA for the CDR3: TGTGCCAGCAGCTGGACGAGAGATGACACCGGGGAGCTGTTTTTT. It translates to CASSWTRDDTGELFF.

This clonotype was observed at least ten times. The gene calls are TRBV30 and TRBJ1-6; D possibly corresponds to TRBD1 (6 bases). CDR3 size: 15 residues. Trimming stripped 4 bases from V and 6 bases from J, with 16 bases between. The germline CDR1 and CDR2 sequences are GTSNPN and SVGIG (reference sequence). The CDR3 reads CAWMSKLGGNSPLHF. The CDR3 DNA is TGTGCCTGGATGTCAAAGTTAGGGGGTAATTCACCCCTCCACTTT.

The chain uses TRBV10-3 and TRBJ2-7; TRBD2 matches at 11 bases. The junction had 5 bases not matched to a gene; V was cut back by 6 bases and J by 4 bases. The CDR3 is made up of 14 amino acids. Germline CDR1 reads ENHRY; CDR2 reads SYGVKD. The CDR3 spells CAISGTSGLYEQYF. Here the CDR3 DNA reads TGTGCCATCAGCGGGACTAGCGGCTTGTACGAGCAGTACTTC.

This clonotype was seen a few times. The rearrangement joins TRBV3-1 to TRBJ1-2; 8 bases map to TRBD1. Per the germline V gene, CDR1 is LGHDT and CDR2 is YNNKEL (reference sequence). V shed 3 bases, J shed 4 bases, and the junction held 7 bases outside the gene matches. This CDR3 has 15 amino acids. CDR3 amino acids: CASSQSRQGTYGYTF. CDR3 sequence (DNA): TGTGCCAGCAGCCAGAGTAGACAGGGGACCTATGGCTACACCTTC. Based on the CDR3 plus reference TRBV3-1 and TRBJ1-2, the full variable domain is DTAVSQTPKYLVTQMGNDKSIKCEQNLGHDTMYWYKQDSKKFLKIMFSYNNKELIINETVPNRFSPKSPDKAHLNLHINSLELGDSAVYFCASSQSRQGTYGYTFGSGTRLTVV.

This clonotype was recorded at least ten times. The rearrangement uses TRBV10-3 and TRBJ2-5; 9 bases map to TRBD2. CDR1 is ENHRY, CDR2 SYGVKD, per germline. V was pared by 0 bases and J by 2 bases, with 1 base of the junction left unmatched. The CDR3 loop spans 15 amino acids. CDR3 loop: CAISESLAGQETQYF. In nucleotides, the CDR3 is TGTGCCATCAGTGAGTCGCTAGCGGGACAAGAGACCCAGTACTTC.

This clonotype was seen at least ten times. The rearrangement links TRBV11-2 to TRBJ2-1; the D is unclear. The V end was cut by 2 bases, the J end by 2 bases, with 10 bases between. Germline-derived CDR1 and CDR2 are SGHAT and FQNNGV. The CDR3 totals 15 residues. CDR3 sequence reads: CASSLTALTYNEQFF. CDR3 nucleotide sequence: TGTGCCAGCAGCTTAACGGCGCTCACCTACAATGAGCAGTTCTTC.

This clonotype occurred a few times. This may arise from a read error, as a much more abundant clone is one base away. This sequence joins TRBV28 and TRBJ1-5, with D perhaps matching TRBD1 (6 bases). Germline CDR1 MDHEN, CDR2 SYDVKM. This CDR3 region has 14 residues. CDR3 in amino acids: CTSSLQGGGQPQHF. DNA for the CDR3: TGTACCAGCAGCCTACAGGGCGGGGGCCAGCCCCAGCATTTT.